Listed here are 27 T cell receptor gamma chains from one sample, sequenced in a study of γδ T cells in repeated Plasmodium falciparum infection. TCRdb re-called the multiplex PCR reads using CATT. The sample shows 30,000 or so gamma-chain clones, approximately 1.4% of them seen only once. Vgamma9/Vdelta2+ and Vdelta2-negative gammadelta T cells were flow-sorted from PBMC for bulk sequencing. Specimen: gamma-delta T cells from blood. These receptors were collected from a pool of human donors (malaria-infected and uninfected, not separated).

Many counts were recorded for this clone. This probably arose from a read error, given a far larger clone one base away. The sample holds other DNA sequences that translate to the same CDR3. The CDR3 loop reads CATWDVENYYKKLF. CDR3 in DNA: TGCGCCACCTGGGACGTAGAGAATTATTATAAGAAACTCTTT. This rearrangement joins TRGV2 to TRGJ1 or TRGJ2. The J gene, absent from TCRdb, was called here by matching the DNA to germline. Germline CDR1 is EGSNGY and CDR2 is YDSYNSKV. The CDR3 extends over 14 amino acids.

In its sample, this clone was seen many times. TCRdb's protein, taken from a much larger clone, differs from this DNA's translation at residue 16, likely owing to a read error; the protein displayed comes from the DNA. No J gene was called, and the V gene is TRGV9. From germline, CDR1 is GITISATS and CDR2 ISYDGTV (reference sequence). The CDR3 sequence is 18 residues long. Here the CDR3 DNA reads TGTGCCTTGTGGGAGGTGTATAGCCCAAGGTTGGGCAAAAAAATCAGGGTATTT. This encodes CALWEVYSPRLGKKIRVF.

This clone was seen many times. The protein TCRdb lists belongs to a much larger clone and differs from this DNA's translation at residue 5, which points to a read error; the protein shown is made from the DNA. J is TRGJP and V is TRGV9. The J gene, not given by TCRdb, was assigned here from a germline match of the nucleotide sequence. The ends lost 5 bases at V and 4 bases at J; junction bases unmatched: 5. CDR1 GITISATS and CDR2 ISYDGTV come from the germline V gene (reference sequence). The CDR3 runs to 16 residues. The DNA for the CDR3 is TGTGCCTTGTGGGGTCAACAAGAGTTGGGCAAAAAAATCAAGGTATTT. Protein: CALWGQQELGKKIKVF.

This clone was seen more than once but under ten times. One base separates it from a far larger clone, so it is likely a read error. Distinct nucleotide sequences in the sample also encode this CDR3. No J gene call was made, and the V gene is TRGV3. This CDR3 is built from 12 residues. The germline gives CDR1 VTNTFY, CDR2 YDVSTARD (reference sequence). The CDR3: CATWDEEYKKLF. The CDR3 coding sequence is TGTGCCACCTGGGACGAGGAGTATAAGAAGCTCTTT.

At least ten counts were recorded for this clone. V gene TRGV5 combines with J gene TRGJ1 or TRGJ2. The CDR3 has 14 residues. The germline gives CDR1 VINAFY, CDR2 YDVSNSKD. Trimming removed 3 bases from V and 0 bases from J; junction bases left unmatched: 5. In DNA form, the CDR3 reads TGTGCCACCTGGGACCGACGGAATTATTATAAGAAACTCTTT. This codes for CATWDRRNYYKKLF.

This clone has just a few counts. A read error likely explains why the TCRdb protein, taken from a much larger clone, differs from this DNA's translation at residue 6; the protein shown is translated from the DNA. The chain recombines TRGV9 with TRGJ1 or TRGJ2. The J gene is not listed in TCRdb, so it was assigned here from a DNA match to germline. The CDR3 spans 13 residues. The germline V gene encodes CDR1 GITISATS and CDR2 ISYDGTV (reference sequence). J gave up 6 bases and V 3 bases, and 8 bases lay outside the gene matches. Here the CDR3 reads CALWETPLYKKLF. CDR3 DNA: TGTGCCTTGTGGGAGACGCCCCTTTATAAGAAACTCTTT.

This clone was recorded at least ten times. This chain joins TRGV9 and TRGJP. J lost 7 bases, V lost 0 bases, and 12 bases had no gene match. The CDR3 contains 19 residues. Looked up from germline, CDR1 is GITISATS and CDR2 is ISYDGTV (reference sequence). CDR3 residues: CALWEVQVLRELGKKIKVF. The CDR3 DNA is TGTGCCTTGTGGGAGGTGCAGGTTCTTCGGGAGTTGGGCAAAAAAATCAAGGTATTT.

By share, this clone ranks as medium-sized. A read error is likely here: a far larger clone is one base away. Distinct nucleotide sequences in the sample also encode this CDR3. The chain joins TRGV9 to TRGJP. CDR1 is GITISATS and CDR2 is ISYDGTV in the germline V gene (reference sequence). This CDR3 has 16 amino acids. The CDR3 sequence is CALWEVQELGKKIKVF. As DNA, the CDR3 is TGTGCCTTGTGGGAGGTGCAAGAGCTGGGCAAAAAAATCAAGGTATTT.

On this clone itself: The protein held in TCRdb is that of a much larger clone and does not match this DNA's translation at residue 11, likely because of a read error; the protein shown is translated from the DNA. V gene TRGV4 was called; the J gene was not. From germline, CDR1 is EGSTGY and CDR2 YDSYTSSV. The CDR3 covers 13 residues. The CDR3 reads CATWDGRLYKELF. The CDR3, as DNA: TGTGCCACCTGGGATGGGCGGCTTTATAAGGAACTCTTT.

This clone was seen a handful of times. The protein recorded in TCRdb matches a much larger clone and deviates from this DNA's translation at residue 6, suggesting a read error; the protein here is obtained by translating the DNA. The V segment is TRGV9, and no J call was made. Germline V CDR1 and CDR2: GITISATS, ISYDGTV (reference sequence). This CDR3 region has 9 residues. Here the CDR3 reads CALWEVKLF. CDR3 in DNA: TGTGCCTTGTGGGAGGTAAAACTCTTT.

This clone was seen a handful of times. This sequence joins TRGV4 and TRGJ1 or TRGJ2. Matching the DNA to germline supplied the J gene, which TCRdb does not give. V trimming: 4 bases; J trimming: 3 bases; junction bases outside the gene matches: 9. Germline assignment: CDR1 EGSTGY and CDR2 YDSYTSSV. The CDR3 sequence is 14 residues long. CDR3 sequence (DNA): TGTGCCACCTGGGAAATGAACCCTTATTATAAGAAACTCTTT. Encoded protein: CATWEMNPYYKKLF.

In its sample, this clone was seen a few times. The TCRdb protein comes from a much larger clone and disagrees with this DNA's translation at residue 4, likely due to a read error; the protein given here is derived from the DNA. CDR3 residues: CATQGDPRSDWIKTF. CDR3 bases: TGTGCCACCCAGGGGGACCCCCGTAGTGATTGGATCAAGACGTTT. The V gene is TRGV2, the J gene TRGJP2. Assignment of the J gene here rests on matching the DNA to germline, because TCRdb gives none. Germline-derived CDR1 and CDR2 are EGSNGY and YDSYNSKV. The CDR3 spans 15 residues. V shed 9 bases and J 3 bases; nucleotides not matched to a gene: 13.

Only a few counts were recorded for this clone. TCRdb's listed protein matches a much larger clone and diverges from this DNA's translation at residue 7, likely through a read error; the protein shown comes from the DNA. The gene calls are TRGV4 and TRGJ1 or TRGJ2. Since TCRdb gives no J gene, matching the DNA to germline was used here to assign it. V shed 4 bases, J shed 11 bases, and the junction held 5 bases outside the gene matches. Germline assignment: CDR1 EGSTGY and CDR2 YDSYTSSV. CDR3 length: 10 residues. CDR3 DNA sequence: TGTGCCACCTGGGAGCATGAGAAACTCTTT. Translated: CATWEHEKLF.

This clone was observed at least ten times. TCRdb lists the protein of a much larger clone for this DNA, which differs at residue 4, so this is likely a read error; the protein given here is translated from the DNA itself. The same CDR3 can be traced to other DNA sequences in this sample. This chain connects TRGV9 to TRGJP. The J gene, absent from TCRdb, was called here by matching the DNA to germline. The ends lost 9 bases at V and 5 bases at J; junction bases unmatched: 7. The V gene's germline CDR1 is GITISATS and CDR2 ISYDGTV (reference sequence). The CDR3 covers 15 residues. CDR3 bases: TGTGCCTTGCGGGTCGAAGAGTTGGGCAAAAAAATCAAGGTATTT. Amino acids: CALRVEELGKKIKVF.

This clone was detected ten times or more. This may be a read error: a much more frequent sequence differs by one nucleotide. The same CDR3 also results from other DNA sequences found in this sample. No J gene call was made, and the V gene is TRGV9. Per germline, CDR1 GITISATS and CDR2 ISYDGTV (reference sequence). The CDR3 spans 13 residues. The CDR3 coding sequence is TGTGCCTTGTGGGAGAAGCGGAATTATAAGAAGCTCTTT. Translating it yields CALWEKRNYKKLF.

Concerning this clone itself: The TCRdb protein comes from a much larger clone and disagrees with this DNA's translation at residue 2, likely due to a read error; the protein given here is derived from the DNA. The chain employs TRGV9 and TRGJP. The J gene is absent in TCRdb and was assigned here via DNA matching to germline. The germline V gene encodes CDR1 GITISATS and CDR2 ISYDGTV (reference sequence). CDR3 size: 17 residues. CDR3 in amino acids: CTLWEVLTELGKKIKVF. As DNA, the CDR3 is TGTACCTTGTGGGAGGTGCTCACAGAGTTGGGCAAAAAAATCAAGGTATTT.

This clone came up a few times. Translating this DNA gives a protein that differs at residue 13 from the TCRdb one, which belongs to a much larger clone; a read error is likely, and the protein shown is this translation. The chain is built from TRGV9 and TRGJP. Germline matching of the DNA provided the J gene here, since TCRdb leaves it blank. CDR1 and CDR2 from the germline V gene are GITISATS and ISYDGTV (reference sequence). The CDR3 is 19 residues long. The CDR3 reads CALWEVDPPGELSKKIKVF. The CDR3 DNA reads as TGTGCCTTGTGGGAGGTTGACCCCCCTGGGGAGTTGAGCAAAAAAATCAAGGTATTT.

This clone has at least ten counts. V gene TRGV4 combines with J gene TRGJ1 or TRGJ2. J gave up 11 bases and V 3 bases, and 4 bases lay outside the gene matches. There are 10 residues in the CDR3. CDR1 and CDR2 from the germline V gene are EGSTGY and YDSYTSSV. The DNA for the CDR3 is TGTGCCACCTGGGATTCGCAGAAACTCTTT. This translates into CATWDSQKLF.

Regarding this clone: For this DNA, TCRdb reports the protein of a much larger clone, which diverges at residue 4, most likely from a read error; the protein presented here is translated directly from the DNA. The gene calls are TRGV9 and TRGJ1 or TRGJ2. The J gene was not available in TCRdb and was assigned here by matching the DNA to germline segments. The CDR3 covers 13 residues. Germline V gene lookup returns CDR1 GITISATS and CDR2 ISYDGTV (reference sequence). In DNA, the CDR3 is TGTGCCTTGCGGGAGGTGCGGTTCTATAAGAAACTCTTT. Amino acids: CALREVRFYKKLF.

This clone was recorded a few times. The amino acid sequence in TCRdb belongs to a much larger clone and departs from this DNA's translation at residue 11, likely a sequencing read error; the sequence shown is translated from the DNA. The V and J genes are TRGV9 and TRGJP. The J gene, absent from TCRdb, was called here by matching the DNA to germline. The V gene's germline CDR1 is GITISATS and CDR2 ISYDGTV (reference sequence). The CDR3 sequence is 18 residues long. The CDR3 nucleotides are TGTGCCTTGTGGGAGGTGCGTCTCGAAGAGTTTGGCAAAAAAATCAAGGTATTT. This encodes CALWEVRLEEFGKKIKVF.

On this clone: TCRdb's protein for this DNA is that of a much larger clone and differs from the translation at residue 8, likely a read error; the protein shown is the DNA translation. The V call is TRGV8, the J call TRGJ1 or TRGJ2. No J gene is reported in TCRdb; it was inferred here by comparing the DNA with germline. With V trimmed by 1 base and J by 3 bases, 6 bases remained unmatched. Germline V lookup: CDR1 VENAVY, CDR2 YDSYNSRV. The CDR3 runs 14 residues. This CDR3 is CATWDSTGYYKKLF. The CDR3 DNA reads TGTGCCACCTGGGATAGTACGGGTTATTATAAGAAACTCTTT.

In its sample, this clone ranks as medium-sized (0.01 to 0.1%). Different DNA sequences within this sample yield the same CDR3. The chain links TRGV9 to TRGJP. The germline gives CDR1 GITISATS, CDR2 ISYDGTV (reference sequence). The CDR3 has 15 amino acids. Germline trimming cut 6 bases from V and 4 bases from J; bases unmatched to any gene: 3. The CDR3 region has the DNA TGTGCCTTGTGGATACAAGAGTTGGGCAAAAAAATCAAGGTATTT. Translated, it gives CALWIQELGKKIKVF.

Comments on this clone: This likely reflects a read error, since a far larger clone is one base away. Other DNA sequences in the sample encode the same CDR3. Here the V gene is TRGV2, but the J gene went uncalled. Germline V lookup: CDR1 EGSNGY, CDR2 YDSYNSKV. The CDR3 sequence is 14 residues long. CDR3 sequence: CATWDGPTYYKKLF. The CDR3 DNA reads as TGTGCCACCTGGGACGGGCCGACGTATTATAAGAAGCTCTTT.

This clone was observed a few times. TCRdb lists the protein of a much larger clone for this DNA, which differs at residue 7, so this is likely a read error; the protein given here is translated from the DNA itself. This chain links TRGV4 with TRGJ1 or TRGJ2. CDR3 length: 12 amino acids. The trim removed 5 bases at V and 10 bases at J, leaving 11 bases unmatched. The germline V gene has CDR1 EGSTGY and CDR2 YDSYTSSV. This chain's CDR3 is CATWADNPKKLF. CDR3 bases: TGTGCCACCTGGGCTGATAACCCGAAGAAACTCTTT.

In this sample, this clone turned up a few times. The protein recorded in TCRdb matches a much larger clone and deviates from this DNA's translation at residue 4, suggesting a read error; the protein here is obtained by translating the DNA. The rearrangement links TRGV3 to TRGJP2. This CDR3 has 14 residues. The V gene's germline CDR1 is VTNTFY and CDR2 YDVSTARD (reference sequence). The CDR3 sequence is CATRDSSSDWIKTF. DNA for the CDR3: TGTGCCACCCGGGACAGTAGTAGTGATTGGATCAAGACGTTT.

This clone was counted at least ten times. The protein TCRdb lists belongs to a much larger clone and differs from this DNA's translation at residue 9, which points to a read error; the protein shown is made from the DNA. The rearrangement links TRGV9 to TRGJ1 or TRGJ2. Per germline, CDR1 GITISATS and CDR2 ISYDGTV (reference sequence). The CDR3 totals 12 residues. The CDR3 DNA sequence: TGTGCCTTGTGGGAGGTGCGGTATAGGAAACTCTTT. Translating it yields CALWEVRYRKLF.

There are many counts of this clone. The translation of this DNA and the TCRdb protein of a much larger clone differ at residue 5, probably owing to a read error; the protein shown here is translated from the DNA. The J gene is TRGJ1 or TRGJ2, the V gene TRGV9. Since TCRdb gives no J gene, matching the DNA to germline was used here to assign it. Germline trimming cut 5 bases from V and 0 bases from J; bases unmatched to any gene: 7. The V gene's germline CDR1 is GITISATS and CDR2 ISYDGTV (reference sequence). The CDR3 has 14 residues. CDR3 sequence: CALWGPPNYYKKLF. CDR3 bases: TGTGCCTTGTGGGGGCCTCCGAATTATTATAAGAAACTCTTT.